These T cell receptor beta chains were read from a single sample in a study of Ad26.COV2.S vaccination and SARS-CoV-2 variants. TCRdb keeps only in-frame clones here, not all; method: immunoSEQ multiplex PCR. In the table there are about 400,000 clones, around 85% of which are singletons. Specimen: peripheral blood, collected in a trial of Ad26.COV2.S vaccine versus placebo. Source of these receptors: a person aged 18-65 years who received the Ad26.COV2.S COVID-19 vaccine or a placebo. Each CDR3 is given with its conserved first and last residue.

v_call: TRBV28
cdr3_aa: CASSLDRNYGYTF

v_call: TRBV25-1
cdr3_aa: CASRQGQGIDDEQFF

v_call: TRBV6-4
cdr3_aa: CATRPDPGGGGYTF

v_call: TRBV19
cdr3_aa: CASSVGQPGELFF

v_call: TRBV20-1
cdr3_aa: CSASPSDGYTF

v_call: TRBV18
cdr3_aa: CASSPRGDSRQPQHF

v_call: TRBV5-1
cdr3_aa: CASSLNTDTQYF

v_call: TRBV6-5
cdr3_aa: CASSIGTGRTEAFF

v_call: TRBV20-1
cdr3_aa: CSASKWQPQYF

v_call: TRBV6-1
cdr3_aa: CASSEPVLIQPQHF

v_call: TRBV29-1
cdr3_aa: CSVEWGSEAFF

v_call: TRBV19
cdr3_aa: CASRSGVRELFF

v_call: TRBV13
cdr3_aa: CASSPSGVSYEQYF

v_call: TRBV5-4
cdr3_aa: CASSSPGGPNNEQFF

v_call: TRBV7-6
cdr3_aa: CASSPVGQAFYEQYF

v_call: TRBV6-2/TRBV6-3
cdr3_aa: CASSRGYTEAFF

v_call: TRBV10-3
cdr3_aa: CAIRDNYGYTF

v_call: TRBV7-2
cdr3_aa: CASSRSTGTHQPQHF

v_call: TRBV10-1
cdr3_aa: CASTRGTSNGNTIYF

v_call: TRBV29-1
cdr3_aa: CSVGEHSYEQYF

v_call: TRBV2
cdr3_aa: CASSEALRRGEQYF

v_call: TRBV27
cdr3_aa: CASWKGGVRYGYTF

v_call: TRBV5-4
cdr3_aa: CASSGKSGAETQYF

v_call: TRBV5-1
cdr3_aa: CASSPAGYRENGYTF

v_call: TRBV24-1
cdr3_aa: CATSETSNEKLFF

v_call: TRBV5-6
cdr3_aa: CASSLRQGEHEQYF

v_call: TRBV27
cdr3_aa: CASSPRQGALTEAFF

v_call: TRBV19
cdr3_aa: CASSTGGGGEKLFF

v_call: TRBV20-1
cdr3_aa: CSAGGTSGLRDTQYF

v_call: TRBV5-1
cdr3_aa: CASSLERSYNSPLHF

v_call: TRBV7-8
cdr3_aa: CASSNREGWGNTEAFF

v_call: TRBV7-8
cdr3_aa: CASSSQGDEQFF

v_call: TRBV5-5
cdr3_aa: CASSPRGDRRNGYTF

v_call: TRBV5-1
cdr3_aa: CASSLEAVQETQYF